The T cell receptor (beta chain) described here comes from a study of cytomegalovirus exposure and HLA in healthy donors. It was with 60 Vbeta and 13 Jbeta primers that the PCR ran. The table came from immunoSEQ multiplex PCR; TCRdb's copy has only in-frame clones and leaves some out. The sample has roughly 170,000 clones, roughly 87% seen once. Germline trimming cut 0 bases from V and 0 bases from J; bases unmatched to any gene: 7. Looked up from germline, CDR1 is SGDLS and CDR2 is YYNGEE. The CDR3 runs 19 residues. The chain uses TRBV9 and TRBJ2-6; 9 positions match TRBD2. Sequencing was done on a sample of PBMCs. This clonotype originated in a man aged 50 to 60 in good health and CMV-seronegative. The CDR3 DNA is TGTGCCAGCAGCGTAGCGGCGGGAGGGTCCTCCTCTGGGGCCAACGTCCTGACTTTC. It encodes CASSVAAGGSSSGANVLTF.